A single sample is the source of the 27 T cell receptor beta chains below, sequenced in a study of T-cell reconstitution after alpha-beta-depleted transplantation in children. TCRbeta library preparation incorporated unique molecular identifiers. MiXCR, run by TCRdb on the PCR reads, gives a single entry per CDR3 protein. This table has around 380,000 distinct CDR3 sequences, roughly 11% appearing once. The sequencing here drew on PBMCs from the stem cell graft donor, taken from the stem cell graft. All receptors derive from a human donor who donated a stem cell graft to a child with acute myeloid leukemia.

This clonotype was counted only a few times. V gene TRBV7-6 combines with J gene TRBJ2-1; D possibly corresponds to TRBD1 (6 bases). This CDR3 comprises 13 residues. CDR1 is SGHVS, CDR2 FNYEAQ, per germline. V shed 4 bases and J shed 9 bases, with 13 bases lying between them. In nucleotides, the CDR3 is TGTGCCAGCAGCTCCAGGGGTTTCGGTGAGCAGTTCTTC. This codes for CASSSRGFGEQFF.

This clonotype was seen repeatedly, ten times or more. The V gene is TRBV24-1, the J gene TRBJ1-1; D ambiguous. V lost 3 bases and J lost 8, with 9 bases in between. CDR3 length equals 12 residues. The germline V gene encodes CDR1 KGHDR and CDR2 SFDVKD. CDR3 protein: CATSDLTAEAFF. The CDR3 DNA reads TGTGCCACCAGTGATCTCACAGCGGAAGCTTTCTTT.

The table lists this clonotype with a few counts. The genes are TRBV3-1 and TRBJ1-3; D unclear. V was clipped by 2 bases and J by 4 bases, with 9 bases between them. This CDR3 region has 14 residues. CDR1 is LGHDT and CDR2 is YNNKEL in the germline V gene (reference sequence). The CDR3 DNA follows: TGTGCCAGCAGCCAATCGGGCGGAGGAAACACCATATATTTT. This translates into CASSQSGGGNTIYF. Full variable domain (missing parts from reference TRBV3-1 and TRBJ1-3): DTAVSQTPKYLVTQMGNDKSIKCEQNLGHDTMYWYKQDSKKFLKIMFSYNNKELIINETVPNRFSPKSPDKAHLNLHINSLELGDSAVYFCASSQSGGGNTIYFGEGSWLTVV.

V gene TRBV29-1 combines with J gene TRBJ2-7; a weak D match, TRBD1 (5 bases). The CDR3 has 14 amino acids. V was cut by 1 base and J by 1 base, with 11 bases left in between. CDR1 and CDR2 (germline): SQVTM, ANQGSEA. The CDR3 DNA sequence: TGCAGCGTTGAAGGCAGGCAGGGTTCCTACGAGCAGTACGTC. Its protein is CSVEGRQGSYEQYV.

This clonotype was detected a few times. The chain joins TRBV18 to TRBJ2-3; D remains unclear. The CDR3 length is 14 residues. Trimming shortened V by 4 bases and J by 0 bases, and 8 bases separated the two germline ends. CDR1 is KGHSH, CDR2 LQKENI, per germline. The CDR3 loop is CASSRFRSTDTQYF. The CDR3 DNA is TGTGCCAGCTCACGTTTCCGGAGCACAGATACGCAGTATTTT.

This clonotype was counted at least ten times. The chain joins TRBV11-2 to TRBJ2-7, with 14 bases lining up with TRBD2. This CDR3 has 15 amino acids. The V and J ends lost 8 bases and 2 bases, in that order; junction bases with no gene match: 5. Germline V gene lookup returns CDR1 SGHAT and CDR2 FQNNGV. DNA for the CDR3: TGTGCCAGCGGCAGACTAGCGGGAGGGCCCTACGAGCAGTACTTC. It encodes CASGRLAGGPYEQYF.

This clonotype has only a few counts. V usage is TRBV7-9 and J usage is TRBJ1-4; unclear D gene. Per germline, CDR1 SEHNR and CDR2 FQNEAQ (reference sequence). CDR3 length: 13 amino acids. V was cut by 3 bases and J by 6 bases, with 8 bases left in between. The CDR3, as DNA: TGTGCCAGCAGCTTGGGGATATATGAAAAACTGTTTTTT. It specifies CASSLGIYEKLFF. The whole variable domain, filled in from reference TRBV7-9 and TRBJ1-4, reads DTGVSQNPRHKITKRGQNVTFRCDPISEHNRLYWYRQTLGQGPEFLTYFQNEAQLEKSRLLSDRFSAERPKGSFSTLEIQRTEQGDSAMYLCASSLGIYEKLFFGSGTQLSVL.

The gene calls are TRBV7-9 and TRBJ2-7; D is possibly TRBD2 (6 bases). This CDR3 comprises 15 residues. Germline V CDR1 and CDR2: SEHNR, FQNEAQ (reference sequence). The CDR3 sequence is CASSLLGGLSGELYV. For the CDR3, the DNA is TGTGCCAGCAGCTTATTGGGGGGTCTCTCTGGCGAGCTGTACGTC.

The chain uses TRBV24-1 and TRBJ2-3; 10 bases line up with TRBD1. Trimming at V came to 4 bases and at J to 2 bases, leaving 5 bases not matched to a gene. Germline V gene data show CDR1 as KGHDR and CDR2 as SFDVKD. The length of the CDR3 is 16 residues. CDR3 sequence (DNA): TGTGCCACCAGTGACACGGACAGGGGGGACACAGATACGCAGTATTTT. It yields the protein CATSDTDRGDTDTQYF.

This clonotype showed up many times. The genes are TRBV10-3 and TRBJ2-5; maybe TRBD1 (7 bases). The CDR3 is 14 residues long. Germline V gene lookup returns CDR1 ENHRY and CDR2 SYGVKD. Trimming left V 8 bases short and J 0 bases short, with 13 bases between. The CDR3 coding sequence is TGTGCCATCGGCGGGACAGCGTACCAAGAGACCCAGTACTTC. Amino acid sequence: CAIGGTAYQETQYF.

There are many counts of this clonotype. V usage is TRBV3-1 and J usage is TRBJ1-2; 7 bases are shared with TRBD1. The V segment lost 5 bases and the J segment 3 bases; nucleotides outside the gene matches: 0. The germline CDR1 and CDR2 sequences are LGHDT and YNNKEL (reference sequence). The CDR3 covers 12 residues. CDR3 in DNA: TGTGCCAGCAGCGGACAGGACTATGGCTACACCTTC. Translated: CASSGQDYGYTF.

The CDR3 loop is CASSLLGLLPGQGNNEQFF. The CDR3 nucleotides are TGTGCCAGCAGCCTCTTAGGACTACTGCCGGGCCAAGGGAACAATGAGCAGTTCTTC. This chain uses TRBV11-2 with TRBJ2-1, with D perhaps matching TRBD2 (6 bases). In germline, CDR1 is SGHAT, CDR2 FQNNGV. Trimming cost V 5 bases and J 5 bases, with 28 bases left between them. The CDR3 runs to 19 residues.

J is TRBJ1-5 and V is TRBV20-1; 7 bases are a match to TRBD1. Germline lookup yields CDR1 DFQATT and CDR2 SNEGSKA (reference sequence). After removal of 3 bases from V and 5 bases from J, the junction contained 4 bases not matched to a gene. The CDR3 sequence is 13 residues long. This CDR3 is CSASWDRDQPQHF. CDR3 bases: TGCAGTGCTAGTTGGGACAGAGATCAGCCCCAGCATTTT.

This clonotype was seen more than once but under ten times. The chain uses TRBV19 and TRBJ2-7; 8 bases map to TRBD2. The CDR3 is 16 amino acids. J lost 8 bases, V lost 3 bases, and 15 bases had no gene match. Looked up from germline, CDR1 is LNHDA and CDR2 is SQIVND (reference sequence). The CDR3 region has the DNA TGTGCCAGTAGTATTGAAATGTCCGGGAGGGGTACGAAGCAGTACTTC. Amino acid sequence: CASSIEMSGRGTKQYF.

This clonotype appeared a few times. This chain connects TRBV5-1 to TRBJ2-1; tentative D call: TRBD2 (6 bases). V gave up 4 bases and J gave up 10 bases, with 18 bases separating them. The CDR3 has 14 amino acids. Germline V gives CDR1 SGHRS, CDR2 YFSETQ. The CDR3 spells CASSDPTSSAEQFF. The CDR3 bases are TGCGCCAGCAGCGACCCGACTAGTTCGGCCGAGCAGTTCTTC.

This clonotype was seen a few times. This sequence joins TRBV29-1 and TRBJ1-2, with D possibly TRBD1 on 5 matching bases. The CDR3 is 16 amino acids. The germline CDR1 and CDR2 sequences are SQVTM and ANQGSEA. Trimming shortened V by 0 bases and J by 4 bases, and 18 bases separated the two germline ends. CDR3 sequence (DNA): TGCAGCGTTGAAGATAATAGAGGGACTAACCTCTATGGCTACACCTTC. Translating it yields CSVEDNRGTNLYGYTF.

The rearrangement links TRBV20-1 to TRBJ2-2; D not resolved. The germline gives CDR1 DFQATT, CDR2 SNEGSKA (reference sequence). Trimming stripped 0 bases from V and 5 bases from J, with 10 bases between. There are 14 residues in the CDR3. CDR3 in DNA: TGCAGTGCTAGAGAACGCGAAATAACCGGGGAGCTGTTTTTT. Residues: CSAREREITGELFF.

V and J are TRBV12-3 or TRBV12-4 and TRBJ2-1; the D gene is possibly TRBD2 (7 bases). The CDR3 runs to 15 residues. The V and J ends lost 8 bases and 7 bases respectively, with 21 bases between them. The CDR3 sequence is CASGGRGGGPNEQFF. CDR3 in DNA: TGTGCCAGCGGGGGGAGGGGGGGAGGGCCAAATGAGCAGTTCTTC.

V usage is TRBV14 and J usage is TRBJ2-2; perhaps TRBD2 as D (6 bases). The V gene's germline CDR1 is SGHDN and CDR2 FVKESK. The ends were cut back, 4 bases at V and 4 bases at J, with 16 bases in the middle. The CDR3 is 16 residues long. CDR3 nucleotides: TGTGCCAGCAGCCCGCGGGGCGCCCGGGGCACCGGGGAGCTGTTTTTT. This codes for CASSPRGARGTGELFF.

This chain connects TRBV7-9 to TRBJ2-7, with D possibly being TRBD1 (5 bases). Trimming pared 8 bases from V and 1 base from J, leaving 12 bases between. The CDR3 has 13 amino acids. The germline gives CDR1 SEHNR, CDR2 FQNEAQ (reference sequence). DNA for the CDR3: TGTGCCAGCGGGCTAGGGGTGTCCTACGAGCAGTACTTC. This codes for CASGLGVSYEQYF.

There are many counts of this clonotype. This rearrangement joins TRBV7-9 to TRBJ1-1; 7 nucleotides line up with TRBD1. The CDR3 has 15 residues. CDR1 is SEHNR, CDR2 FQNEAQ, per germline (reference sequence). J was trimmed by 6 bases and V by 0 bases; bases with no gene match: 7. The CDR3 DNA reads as TGTGCCAGCAGCTTAGCGTTCAGGGGGACTGCTGAAGCTTTCTTT. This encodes CASSLAFRGTAEAFF.

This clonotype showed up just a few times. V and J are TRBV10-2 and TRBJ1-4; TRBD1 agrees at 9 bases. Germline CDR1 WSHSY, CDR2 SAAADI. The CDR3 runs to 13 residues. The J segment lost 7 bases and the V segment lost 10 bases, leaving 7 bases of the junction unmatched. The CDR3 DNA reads TGCGCCACCCTGGGACAGGGTAGTGAAAAACTGTTTTTT. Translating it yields CATLGQGSEKLFF.

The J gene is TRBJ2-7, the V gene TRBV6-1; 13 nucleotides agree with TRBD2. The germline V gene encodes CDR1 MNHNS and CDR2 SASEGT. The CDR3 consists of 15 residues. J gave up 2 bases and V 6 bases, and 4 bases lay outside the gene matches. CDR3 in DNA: TGTGCCAGCAGGGCGGGACTAGCGGGGACCTACGAGCAGTACGTC. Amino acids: CASRAGLAGTYEQYV.

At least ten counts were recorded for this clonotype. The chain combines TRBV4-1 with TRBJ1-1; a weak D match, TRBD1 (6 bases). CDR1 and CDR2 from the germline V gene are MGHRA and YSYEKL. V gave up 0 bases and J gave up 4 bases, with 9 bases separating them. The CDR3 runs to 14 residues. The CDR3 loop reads CASSQERGGTEAFF. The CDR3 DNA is TGCGCCAGCAGCCAAGAGAGGGGGGGCACTGAAGCTTTCTTT.

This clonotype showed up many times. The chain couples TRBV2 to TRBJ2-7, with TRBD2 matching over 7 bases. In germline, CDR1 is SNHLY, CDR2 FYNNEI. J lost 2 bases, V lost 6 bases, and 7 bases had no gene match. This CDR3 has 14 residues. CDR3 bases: TGTGCCAGCAGCCGTACGGGGGGAACCTACGAGCAGTACTTC. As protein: CASSRTGGTYEQYF. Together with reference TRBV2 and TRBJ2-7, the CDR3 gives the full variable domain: EPEVTQTPSHQVTQMGQEVILRCVPISNHLYFYWYRQILGQKVEFLVSFYNNEISEKSEIFDDQFSVERPDGSNFTLKIRSTKLEDSAMYFCASSRTGGTYEQYFGPGTRLTVT.

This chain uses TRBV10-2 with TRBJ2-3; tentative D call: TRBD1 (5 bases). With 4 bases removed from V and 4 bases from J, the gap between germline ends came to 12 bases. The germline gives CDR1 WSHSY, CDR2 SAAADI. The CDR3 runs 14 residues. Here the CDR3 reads CASSGQGLADTQYF. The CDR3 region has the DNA TGCGCCAGCAGTGGTCAGGGTCTTGCAGATACGCAGTATTTT.

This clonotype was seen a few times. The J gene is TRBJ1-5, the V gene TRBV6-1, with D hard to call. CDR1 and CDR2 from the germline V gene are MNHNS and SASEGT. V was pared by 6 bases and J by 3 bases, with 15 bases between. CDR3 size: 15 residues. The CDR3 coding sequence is TGTGCCAGCAGCGAAACCCAAGGGTACAATCAGCCCCAGCATTTT. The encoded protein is CASSETQGYNQPQHF.